Following are 23 T cell receptor beta chains from one sample sequenced in a study of response to subunit inactivated influenza vaccine. In TCRdb, the RT-PCR reads were re-called with MiXCR into one record per CDR3 protein. The profile shows around 790,000 distinct CDR3 sequences, approximately 21% of them singletons. Material: PBMCs from blood, obtained roughly 5 days after vaccination. These receptors were obtained from a man aged 50-59 years who received an inactivated influenza vaccine.

The J gene is TRBJ2-3, the V gene TRBV13; 12 bases agree with TRBD2. The CDR3 spans 18 residues. V gave up 0 bases and J gave up 1 base; unmatched junction bases: 5. The germline gives CDR1 PRHDT, CDR2 FYEKMQ (reference sequence). In DNA, the CDR3 is TGTGCCAGCAGCTTAGGACTAGCGGGAGGTCGGGGCACAGATACGCAGTATTTT. Protein product: CASSLGLAGGRGTDTQYF.

The rearrangement uses TRBV5-1 and TRBJ1-5; 8 nucleotides align to TRBD1. V lost 4 bases to trimming and J lost 5 bases; unmatched junction nucleotides: 14. The CDR3 runs to 17 residues. Germline values: CDR1 SGHRS, CDR2 YFSETQ. CDR3 nucleotide sequence: TGCGCCAGCAGCGCCGGCCCGACAGGGGACGTCTATCAGCCCCAGCATTTT. It yields the protein CASSAGPTGDVYQPQHF.

This chain uses TRBV20-1 with TRBJ2-7, with a tentative D call TRBD2 (6 bases). Germline V CDR1 and CDR2: DFQATT, SNEGSKA (reference sequence). The length of the CDR3 is 15 residues. V was clipped by 0 bases and J by 5 bases, with 17 bases between them. The CDR3, as DNA: TGCAGTGCTAGAGATTGGCCCGGACTAAGGGACGAGCAGTACTTC. Translating it yields CSARDWPGLRDEQYF.

The sample holds a few counts of this clonotype. The V call is TRBV5-1, the J call TRBJ2-5; D may be TRBD2 (5 bases). Trimming cost V 7 bases and J 2 bases, with 15 bases left between them. The germline gives CDR1 SGHRS, CDR2 YFSETQ. CDR3 length: 14 amino acids. CDR3 amino acids: CASFLGGGQETQYF. CDR3 coding DNA: TGCGCCAGCTTCCTTGGAGGTGGGCAAGAGACCCAGTACTTC.

The chain carries TRBV4-2 and TRBJ2-6; D is perhaps TRBD1 or TRBD2 (7 bases each). The CDR3 totals 19 residues. CDR1 is LGHNA, CDR2 YNFKEQ, per germline. V gave up 4 bases and J gave up 0 bases, with 19 bases separating them. The CDR3: CASSLGRGGPFSGANVLTF. CDR3 bases: TGTGCCAGCAGCCTCGGCAGGGGGGGTCCTTTCTCTGGGGCCAACGTCCTGACTTTC.

The sample holds a few counts of this clonotype. V is TRBV4-2 and J is TRBJ2-1; perhaps D is TRBD1 or TRBD2 (6 bases each). This CDR3 comprises 16 residues. V lost 4 bases to trimming and J lost 3 bases, with 16 bases between them. Germline V gene sequence: CDR1 LGHNA, CDR2 YNFKEQ. The CDR3 reads CASSPEGGNGYNEQFF. CDR3 bases: TGTGCCAGCAGCCCGGAGGGGGGCAATGGCTACAATGAGCAGTTCTTC.

The chain is built from TRBV28 and TRBJ2-4; 7 bases fit TRBD2. With V trimmed by 5 bases and J by 3 bases, 7 bases remained unmatched. From germline, CDR1 is MDHEN and CDR2 SYDVKM. The CDR3 extends over 15 amino acids. The CDR3 bases are TGTGCCAGCAGTGACTCCCGGGACTACAAAAACATTCAGTACTTC. It yields the protein CASSDSRDYKNIQYF.

The chain recombines TRBV7-9 with TRBJ1-1, with TRBD1 identical over 7 bases. Per the germline V gene, CDR1 is SEHNR and CDR2 is FQNEAQ (reference sequence). The CDR3 has 15 amino acids. V was clipped by 1 base and J by 2 bases; unmatched bases: 4. Here the CDR3 reads CASSLEGTANTEAFF. The CDR3 DNA sequence: TGTGCCAGCAGCTTAGAAGGGACAGCTAACACTGAAGCTTTCTTT.

V and J are TRBV6-1 and TRBJ2-2, with D perhaps matching TRBD1 or TRBD2 (5 bases each). Germline V gene data show CDR1 as MNHNS and CDR2 as SASEGT. The V end lost 1 base, the J end lost 6 bases, and 12 bases lay between the germline ends. There are 15 residues in the CDR3. CDR3 DNA sequence: TGTGCCAGCAGTGAAGGGGACCGGATCGCCGGGGAGCTGTTTTTT. Translated: CASSEGDRIAGELFF.

This clonotype occurred many times. The CDR3 bases are TGTGCCAGCAGTGCCTCGGGACTAGTAGTTGGCGAGCAGTTCTTC. Protein sequence: CASSASGLVVGEQFF. The chain combines TRBV12-3 or TRBV12-4 with TRBJ2-1; 8 bases map to TRBD2. The J segment lost 10 bases and the V segment lost 5 bases, leaving 13 bases of the junction unmatched. The CDR3 runs to 15 residues.

This clonotype was counted a few times. Given a much more abundant clone one base away, this may be a read error. This chain connects TRBV15 to TRBJ2-7, with 10 bases matching TRBD1. After removal of 5 bases from V and 2 bases from J, the junction contained 6 bases not matched to a gene. This CDR3 spans 15 amino acids. Germline-derived CDR1 and CDR2 are LNHNV and YYDKDF (reference sequence). CDR3 DNA sequence: TGTGCCACCAGCGATCCCGGGACAGGGGCCTACGAGCAGTACTTC. Residues: CATSDPGTGAYEQYF.

This rearrangement joins TRBV28 to TRBJ2-1; either TRBD1 or TRBD2 may fit D (7 bases each). The CDR3 length is 14 residues. Deletions cut 4 bases from V and 5 bases from J, with 12 bases between. Germline CDR1 and CDR2: MDHEN and SYDVKM. The CDR3 reads CASSWEGANNEQFF. DNA for the CDR3: TGTGCCAGCAGTTGGGAGGGGGCCAACAATGAGCAGTTCTTC.

This clonotype was recorded many times. The genes are TRBV7-2 and TRBJ2-1; 9 bases are shared with TRBD2. Germline loops: CDR1 SGHTA, CDR2 FQGNSA. The CDR3 is 16 amino acids. With V trimmed by 4 bases and J by 9 bases, 13 bases remained unmatched. CDR3 residues: CASSSLASGNRIEQFF. The CDR3 nucleotides read TGTGCCAGCAGCTCCCTAGCTAGCGGGAATCGCATTGAGCAGTTCTTC. Using reference TRBV7-2 and TRBJ2-1 for the parts outside the CDR3, the full variable domain is GAGVSQSPSNKVTEKGKDVELRCDPISGHTALYWYRQSLGQGLEFLIYFQGNSAPDKSGLPSDRFSAERTGGSVSTLTIQRTQQEDSAVYLCASSSLASGNRIEQFFGPGTRLTVL.

This clonotype occurred a few times. As DNA, the CDR3 is TGTGCCAGCAGCCTCACCCGGCGGCAGGTTTACGAGCAGTACTTC. Encoded protein: CASSLTRRQVYEQYF. The rearrangement links TRBV7-2 to TRBJ2-7; D remains unclear. Germline V CDR1 and CDR2: SGHTA, FQGNSA. This CDR3 comprises 15 residues. Trimming took 5 bases from V and 4 from J, leaving 18 bases between them.

The V call is TRBV19, the J call TRBJ1-2, with 9 bases identical to TRBD1. The CDR3 runs to 14 residues. The germline gives CDR1 LNHDA, CDR2 SQIVND (reference sequence). With 5 bases clipped from V and 5 bases from J, the junction kept 6 bases outside the gene matches. The CDR3 is CASSRPGTGYGYTF. In nucleotides, the CDR3 is TGTGCCAGTAGTCGGCCCGGGACAGGGTATGGCTACACCTTC.

This clonotype was detected a few times. The V call is TRBV7-9, the J call TRBJ1-4; 7 bases are shared with TRBD1. This CDR3 has 14 residues. The germline CDR1 and CDR2 sequences are SEHNR and FQNEAQ (reference sequence). V dropped 2 bases and J dropped 8; count of bases not matched to a gene: 5. The CDR3 DNA sequence: TGTGCCAGCAGCTTAAGACAGGGTCCCGAAAAACTGTTTTTT. Its translation: CASSLRQGPEKLFF.

The CDR3 nucleotides read TGCGCCAGCAGCCAGGATTGGGTACAGTTCTACGAGCAGTACTTC. As protein: CASSQDWVQFYEQYF. The chain carries TRBV4-1 and TRBJ2-7; D is unresolved. Trimming stripped 3 bases from V and 3 bases from J, with 15 bases between. Germline V gene data show CDR1 as MGHRA and CDR2 as YSYEKL. This CDR3 region has 15 residues.

The sample holds a few counts of this clonotype. The rearrangement uses TRBV10-2 and TRBJ2-1, with D hard to call. In germline, CDR1 is WSHSY, CDR2 SAAADI. The CDR3 loop spans 15 amino acids. V was clipped by 2 bases and J by 0 bases, with 8 bases between them. CDR3 nucleotide sequence: TGCGCCAGCAGTGAGGACCGAAGCTCCTACAATGAGCAGTTCTTC. Its translation is CASSEDRSSYNEQFF.

At least ten counts were recorded for this clonotype. This sequence joins TRBV6-1 and TRBJ1-2; possibly TRBD1 for D (5 bases). Germline V gene sequence: CDR1 MNHNS, CDR2 SASEGT. The V end lost 6 bases, the J end lost 4 bases, and 12 bases lay between the germline ends. The CDR3 sequence is 13 residues long. The CDR3 region has the DNA TGTGCCAGCAGCGGAGCCAGGGCCTATGGCTACACCTTC. Translated, it gives CASSGARAYGYTF.

This clonotype was observed a few times. V usage is TRBV7-6 and J usage is TRBJ1-5; 8 bases line up with TRBD1. Germline V gene sequence: CDR1 SGHVS, CDR2 FNYEAQ. With V trimmed by 5 bases and J by 6 bases, 9 bases remained unmatched. The CDR3 is 15 residues long. CDR3 loop: CASSPTGAGGQPQHF. The DNA for the CDR3 is TGTGCCAGCAGCCCGACAGGGGCTGGAGGTCAGCCCCAGCATTTT. The full variable domain, rest sourced from reference TRBV7-6 and TRBJ1-5, is GAGVSQSPRYKVTKRGQDVALRCDPISGHVSLYWYRQALGQGPEFLTYFNYEAQQDKSGLPNDRFSAERPEGSISTLTIQRTEQRDSAMYRCASSPTGAGGQPQHFGDGTRLSIL.

In its sample, this clonotype was seen a few times. This sequence joins TRBV20-1 and TRBJ2-1; 11 nucleotides align to TRBD2. CDR1 and CDR2 from the germline V gene are DFQATT and SNEGSKA (reference sequence). The CDR3 is 15 amino acids. J gave up 3 bases and V 1 base, and 2 bases lay outside the gene matches. As DNA, the CDR3 is TGCAGTGCTAGAGGGGGACTAGCGGTCTACAATGAGCAGTTCTTC. Amino acids: CSARGGLAVYNEQFF.

This clonotype showed up just a few times. This chain uses TRBV2 with TRBJ2-3, with D uncertain. The CDR3 extends over 15 amino acids. Per the germline V gene, CDR1 is SNHLY and CDR2 is FYNNEI. V lost 2 bases and J 2 bases, leaving 11 bases between the germline ends. CDR3 region: CASSEIQFFTDTQYF. CDR3 nucleotides: TGTGCCAGCAGTGAAATCCAATTTTTCACAGATACGCAGTATTTT.

The V call is TRBV20-1, the J call TRBJ1-5; D unclear. The length of the CDR3 is 14 residues. The V end lost 5 bases, the J end lost 3 bases, and 14 bases lay between the germline ends. The germline V gene encodes CDR1 DFQATT and CDR2 SNEGSKA (reference sequence). Here the CDR3 DNA reads TGCAGTGCTGAAACCGGACCTAACAATCAGCCCCAGCATTTT. Amino acids: CSAETGPNNQPQHF.